This is a list of T cell receptor beta chains from one sample in a study of blood T cell repertoires in COVID-19. This table comes from immunoSEQ multiplex PCR, and its TCRdb copy is limited to in-frame clones, with some not included. Of around 140,000 clones listed, approximately 90% are singletons. Sequenced sample: peripheral blood. Receptor source: a man aged 45-65 years with active or convalescent COVID-19. CDR3s include the opening cysteine and the closing phenylalanine or tryptophan. Each record gives: J gene, D gene, V gene, clone size, CDR3 DNA, CDR3 protein. The D gene is left open where the match is weak. Size is omitted from some rows. Given values are once, few, many or a class for expanded clones.

>TRBJ1-5|NA|TRBV28|NA
TGTGCCAGCAGTTTACGAGGTTATAGCAATCAGCCCCAGCATTTT
CASSLRGYSNQPQHF
>TRBJ1-4|NA|TRBV6-5|NA
TGTGCCAGCAGGAGGGACACCGCAACTAATGAAAAACTGTTTTTT
CASRRDTATNEKLFF
>TRBJ1-2|TRBD1|TRBV5-1|NA
TGCGCCAGCAGCTCCCGGGACAGGGCTAACTATGGCTACACCTTC
CASSSRDRANYGYTF
>TRBJ2-1|NA|TRBV10-3|NA
TGTGCCATCAGTGAGTCGAAGCGTCGGGGGATCTCCTACAATGAGCAGTTCTTC
CAISESKRRGISYNEQFF
>TRBJ1-3|NA|TRBV9|NA
TGTGCCAGCAGCGACCTCCAGGGGAACACCATATATTTT
CASSDLQGNTIYF
>TRBJ1-1|NA|TRBV19|once
TGTGGAGCGGGGGAGAAGAGGAGCACTGAAGCTTTCTTT
CGAGEKRSTEAFF
>TRBJ1-5|TRBD1|TRBV7-2|NA
TGTGCCAGCAGCTATACAGGGGATTGGGGCAATCAGCCCCAGCATTTT
CASSYTGDWGNQPQHF
>TRBJ1-5|NA|TRBV6-2/TRBV6-3|NA
TGTGCCAGCAGTAAGCGGGACAATAGCAATCAGCCCCAGCATTTT
CASSKRDNSNQPQHF
>TRBJ1-1|TRBD1|TRBV28|NA
TGTGCCAGCAGTTTTTCAGGGGGGCTGAACACTGAAGCTTTCTTT
CASSFSGGLNTEAFF
>TRBJ2-3|NA|TRBV6-2/TRBV6-3|NA
TGTGCCAGCAGCCCCCGCACTGGTGCCCCTGATACGCAGTATTTT
CASSPRTGAPDTQYF
>TRBJ1-3|TRBD1|TRBV6-1|NA
TGTGCCAGCAGTGTACGGACAGGGGGTATGGGAAACACCATATATTTT
CASSVRTGGMGNTIYF
>TRBJ2-3|NA|TRBV10-1|NA
TGCGCCAGCAGTGAGTCTGGGGGGGCCTACTCAGATACGCAGTATTTT
CASSESGGAYSDTQYF
>TRBJ1-1|TRBD1|TRBV6-2/TRBV6-3|NA
TGTGCCAGCAGTTACCCGTTCAAATTGACAGGGATCGAAGCCAAAGCTTTCTTT
CASSYPFKLTGIEAKAFF
>TRBJ2-4|TRBD2|TRBV5-1|few
TGCGCCAGCAGCGTCTCAGCGGGGGCTGGGGAAAACATTCAGTACTTC
CASSVSAGAGENIQYF
>TRBJ1-6|TRBD1|TRBV6-5|NA
TGTGCCAGCAGTTCGGGACAGCTTAAAGGTTCACCCCTCCACTTT
CASSSGQLKGSPLHF
>TRBJ1-2|NA|TRBV19|NA
TGTGCCAGTAGTATAGCTTCCGGTGATGGCTACACCTTC
CASSIASGDGYTF
>TRBJ2-2|TRBD2|TRBV3-1/TRBV3-2|NA
TGTGCCAGCAGCCAAGATCTAGCGGGGAACACCGGGGAGCTGTTTTTT
CASSQDLAGNTGELFF
>TRBJ2-1|TRBD1|TRBV30|NA
TGTGCCTGGAGTGCGAGACAGGGGTCGGAGCAGTTCTTC
CAWSARQGSEQFF